A single sample is the source of the 15 T cell receptor beta chains below, sequenced in a study of cytomegalovirus exposure and HLA in healthy donors. Use of 60 Vbeta and 13 Jbeta primers characterized the PCR. Here immunoSEQ multiplex PCR was the method, and the copy in TCRdb shows in-frame clones only, minus some. The data include roughly 50,000 clones; the top ten clones carry 2.1%. The sample was PBMCs. The receptors originated from a woman aged 40 to 49 in good health and CMV-seronegative.

The chain joins TRBV4-1 to TRBJ2-7; 7 bases align to TRBD1. CDR1 is MGHRA and CDR2 is YSYEKL in the germline V gene. The CDR3 is 14 residues long. The V and J ends lost 4 bases and 2 bases, in that order; junction bases with no gene match: 5. CDR3 nucleotides: TGCGCCAGCAGCCGACCGGGACAGACCTACGAGCAGTACTTC. Translation gives CASSRPGQTYEQYF.

The V and J genes are TRBV5-6 and TRBJ2-5, with 7 bases identical to TRBD1. The germline CDR1 and CDR2 sequences are SGHDT and YYEEEE. V shed 4 bases and J 0 bases; nucleotides not matched to a gene: 3. This CDR3 is 14 amino acids long. CDR3 loop: CASSRTGDQETQYF. DNA for the CDR3: TGTGCCAGCAGCCGGACAGGAGACCAAGAGACCCAGTACTTC.

The rearrangement uses TRBV19 and TRBJ1-6; D unclear. Germline-derived CDR1 and CDR2 are LNHDA and SQIVND (reference sequence). The CDR3 runs 13 residues. V was cut by 8 bases and J by 7 bases, with 12 bases left in between. CDR3: CASCRLNNSPLHF. In DNA, the CDR3 is TGTGCCAGTTGTCGACTAAACAATTCACCCCTCCACTTT.

This sequence joins TRBV21-1 and TRBJ1-5. TRBV21-1 is a documented pseudogene. The CDR3 spans 16 residues. CDR3 loop: CASSKGGECSNQPQHF. The CDR3 DNA reads TGTGCCAGCAGCAAAGGTGGGGAGTGTAGCAATCAGCCCCAGCATTTT.

CDR3 loop: CASSLGSEQFF. Written as DNA, the CDR3 is TGTGCCAGCAGCCTCGGGAGTGAGCAGTTCTTC. V gene TRBV5-6 combines with J gene TRBJ2-1; TRBD2 is a possible D gene (6 bases). Looked up from germline, CDR1 is SGHDT and CDR2 is YYEEEE. Trimming removed 4 bases at V and 9 bases at J, with 8 bases between. The CDR3 is 11 amino acids. Looking up the rest from reference TRBV5-6 and TRBJ2-1 gives the full variable domain: DAGVTQSPTHLIKTRGQQVTLRCSPKSGHDTVSWYQQALGQGPQFIFQYYEEEERQRGNFPDRFSGHQFPNYSSELNVNALLLGDSALYLCASSLGSEQFFGPGTRLTVL.

DNA for the CDR3: TGCGCCAGCAGCCACGACAGGGAGGTCACTGAAGCTTTCTTT. Translated: CASSHDREVTEAFF. The chain is built from TRBV5-1 and TRBJ1-1, with 7 bases aligning to TRBD1. Unmatched junction bases numbered 7, after V lost 4 bases and J lost 4 bases. The V gene's germline CDR1 is SGHRS and CDR2 YFSETQ. There are 14 residues in the CDR3.

This sequence joins TRBV9 and TRBJ2-5, with 7 nucleotides matching TRBD2. J gave up 4 bases and V 2 bases, and 8 bases lay outside the gene matches. Per germline, CDR1 SGDLS and CDR2 YYNGEE. This CDR3 spans 15 amino acids. CDR3 loop: CASSVSAGEGETQYF. The CDR3 nucleotides are TGTGCCAGCAGCGTTTCGGCGGGAGAGGGAGAGACCCAGTACTTC. Supplemented by reference TRBV9 and TRBJ2-5, the full variable domain reads DSGVTQTPKHLITATGQRVTLRCSPRSGDLSVYWYQQSLDQGLQFLIQYYNGEERAKGNILERFSAQQFPDLHSELNLSSLELGDSALYFCASSVSAGEGETQYFGPGTRLLVL.

The CDR3 nucleotides read TGTGCCAGCAGCTCCATTCTCACAGGGGGCGCCGGCTATGGCTACACCTTC. It specifies CASSSILTGGAGYGYTF. The chain recombines TRBV5-6 with TRBJ1-2, with 9 nucleotides matching TRBD1. The CDR3 is made up of 17 amino acids. CDR1 SGHDT and CDR2 YYEEEE come from the germline V gene. V lost 3 bases and J lost 4; bases outside the gene matches: 13.

This chain uses TRBV6-7 with TRBJ1-2; 8 bases are a match to TRBD1. TRBV6-7 is reported as an ORF; its role is uncertain. V lost 6 bases, J lost 8 bases, and 26 bases stayed unmatched. The CDR3 is 19 residues long. The CDR3 region is CASSPRRTKWDRRRRGYTF. Here the CDR3 DNA reads TGTGCCAGCAGCCCCAGACGTACCAAATGGGACAGGCGGCGTAGGGGCTACACCTTC.

This chain connects TRBV19 to TRBJ1-2, with a possible D match to TRBD1 (6 bases). V was shortened by 5 bases and J by 3 bases, with 16 bases between the two germline ends. The CDR3 length is 15 residues. Germline V gene sequence: CDR1 LNHDA, CDR2 SQIVND (reference sequence). CDR3 in DNA: TGTGCCAGTAGTGGGGGCCCCCGGCACTACTATGGCTACACCTTC. Translating it yields CASSGGPRHYYGYTF.

The chain uses TRBV2 and TRBJ2-3, with TRBD1 matching over 8 bases. With 6 bases clipped from V and 6 bases from J, the junction kept 17 bases outside the gene matches. The CDR3 is 17 amino acids. Germline values: CDR1 SNHLY, CDR2 FYNNEI. The CDR3 reads CASRGDSGGPARDTQYF. The CDR3, as DNA: TGTGCCAGCAGGGGGGACTCAGGGGGCCCAGCCCGGGATACGCAGTATTTT. Looking up the rest from reference TRBV2 and TRBJ2-3 gives the full variable domain: EPEVTQTPSHQVTQMGQEVILRCVPISNHLYFYWYRQILGQKVEFLVSFYNNEISEKSEIFDDQFSVERPDGSNFTLKIRSTKLEDSAMYFCASRGDSGGPARDTQYFGPGTRLTVL.

The chain recombines TRBV6-1 with TRBJ1-2; D is uncertain. Deletions cut 6 bases from V and 3 bases from J, with 11 bases between. The CDR3 length is 13 residues. CDR1 is MNHNS and CDR2 is SASEGT in the germline V gene. The CDR3 protein is CASRPDQYYGYTF. The CDR3 bases are TGTGCCAGCAGGCCCGATCAGTACTATGGCTACACCTTC.

The V call is TRBV6-5, the J call TRBJ1-5, with a tentative D call TRBD1 (6 bases). The CDR3 runs 14 residues. CDR1 is MNHEY, CDR2 SVGAGI, per germline. The V and J ends lost 8 bases and 2 bases respectively, with 13 bases between them. DNA of the CDR3: TGTGCCAGCTCCAGGGGTGTGGGCAATCAGCCCCAGCATTTT. This encodes CASSRGVGNQPQHF.

The gene calls are TRBV19 and TRBJ1-5, with TRBD1 matching over 8 bases. The V segment lost 4 bases and the J segment 6 bases; nucleotides outside the gene matches: 2. The CDR3 extends over 13 amino acids. The germline V gene has CDR1 LNHDA and CDR2 SQIVND (reference sequence). The chain's CDR3 is CASSRTGRQPQHF. Written as DNA, the CDR3 is TGTGCCAGTAGTAGGACAGGGCGTCAGCCCCAGCATTTT.

The chain employs TRBV5-1 and TRBJ2-1; TRBD1 aligns across 9 bases. Germline V gives CDR1 SGHRS, CDR2 YFSETQ. The CDR3 is 14 residues long. With 5 bases clipped from V and 5 bases from J, the junction kept 5 bases outside the gene matches. In nucleotides, the CDR3 is TGCGCCAGCAGTCTAACAGGGGGCCACAATGAGCAGTTCTTC. This encodes CASSLTGGHNEQFF.